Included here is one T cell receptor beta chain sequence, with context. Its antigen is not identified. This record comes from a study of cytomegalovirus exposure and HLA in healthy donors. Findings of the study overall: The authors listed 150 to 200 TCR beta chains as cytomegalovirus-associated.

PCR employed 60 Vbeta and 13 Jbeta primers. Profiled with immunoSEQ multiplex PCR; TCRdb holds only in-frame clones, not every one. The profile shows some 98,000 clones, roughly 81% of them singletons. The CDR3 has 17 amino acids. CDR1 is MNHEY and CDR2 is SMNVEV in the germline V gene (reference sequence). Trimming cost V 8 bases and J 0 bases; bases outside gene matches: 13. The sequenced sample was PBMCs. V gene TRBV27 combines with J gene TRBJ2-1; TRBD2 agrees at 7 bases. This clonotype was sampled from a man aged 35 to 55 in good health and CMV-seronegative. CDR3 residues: CASAGVIAESSYNEQFF. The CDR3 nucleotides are TGTGCCAGCGCGGGGGTTATAGCGGAAAGCTCCTACAATGAGCAGTTCTTC.